A selection of T cell receptor beta chains follows, all from one sample in a study of T cells after yellow fever vaccination. TCRdb re-called the 5' RACE reads through MiXCR, storing one row per CDR3 protein. The data contain 250,000 or so distinct CDR3 sequences, roughly 3.5% of them seen just once; the ten biggest clones take up about 19%. The source was PBMCs, collected 15 days after the yellow fever booster vaccination. The receptors shown here come from a man aged 18 to 29 who received the YFV17D yellow fever vaccine. Each CDR3 is given with its conserved first and last residue. Each record gives: J gene, D gene, clone size, V gene, CDR3 DNA, CDR3 protein. A D gene is named only where the DNA matches it firmly. Expanded clones are given a class, and other clones once, few, many or no size at all.

TRBJ1-4 . many TRBV7-9 TGTGCCAGCAGCTCCAGGGGAACTAATGAAAAACTGTTTTTT CASSSRGTNEKLFF
TRBJ2-2 . many TRBV15 TGTGCCACCAGCAGAGATAAACTCCAAACCGGGGAGCTGTTTTTT CATSRDKLQTGELFF
TRBJ2-5 . many TRBV12-3/TRBV12-4 TGTGCCAGCAGTTTAAGAGGGTTGAAGACCCAGTACTTC CASSLRGLKTQYF
TRBJ2-3 . many TRBV5-1 TGCGCCAGCAGCCAAATGCGTCACTTCACAGATACGCAGTATTTT CASSQMRHFTDTQYF
TRBJ2-1 . many TRBV7-2 TGTGCCAGCAGCTTAGAGCCAGGGAGCTCCTACAATGAGCAGTTCTTC CASSLEPGSSYNEQFF
TRBJ2-7 TRBD1 many TRBV6-2/TRBV6-3 TGTGCCAGCAGCTCTACAACCCGGGACAGGCCCTACGAGCAGTACTTC CASSSTTRDRPYEQYF
TRBJ2-7 . many TRBV20-1 TGCAGTGCTAGAGATAGAGGGATCTACGAGCAGTACTTC CSARDRGIYEQYF
TRBJ2-6 . . TRBV3-1 TGTGCCAGCAGCCAAGCCCGGGGCGCTGGGGCCAACGTCCTGACTTTC CASSQARGAGANVLTF
TRBJ1-1 . many TRBV27 TGTGCCAGCAGTTTAATCGTGTCCGGGGGCGAGGGCACTGAAGCTTTCTTT CASSLIVSGGEGTEAFF
TRBJ2-5 . many TRBV7-3 TGTGCCAGCAGCTTACTGGGAGGGGGAGAGACCCAGTACTTC CASSLLGGGETQYF
TRBJ2-5 TRBD1 many TRBV28 TGTGCCAGCAGTCCTGGGGACAGCCAAGAGACCCAGTACTTC CASSPGDSQETQYF
TRBJ1-5 . many TRBV5-1 TGCGCCAGCAGCTTGGGACAGCCCAATCAGCCCCAGCATTTT CASSLGQPNQPQHF
TRBJ2-2 . many TRBV5-4 TGTGCCAGCAGCCCAGGGGTGGCTACCGGGGAGCTGTTTTTT CASSPGVATGELFF
TRBJ2-5 TRBD2 many TRBV3-1 TGTGCCAGCCAACCTCTACGGGGGGTCCAAGAGACCCAGTACTTC CASQPLRGVQETQYF
TRBJ1-2 . many TRBV4-3 TGCGCCAGCAGCCAAGATAGGGGACAAGTGGGCACCTTC CASSQDRGQVGTF
TRBJ1-1 . many TRBV5-1 TGCGCCAGCAGCTCACAGGGTACTGAAGCTTTCTTT CASSSQGTEAFF